This record looks at one T cell receptor beta chain sequence and its context. The time point is: patch test 2, 6 weeks after DPC sensitization. Noted treatment: therapeutic diphenylcyclopropenone sensitization with weekly scalp DPC. Those who donated were patients with alopecia, 18 to 70 years of age, and suitable for DPC. Someone pulled total RNA out of unfractionated whole blood. Looked up from germline, CDR1 is ENHRY and CDR2 is SYGVKD. Trimming cost V 5 bases and J 3 bases; bases outside gene matches: 4. This CDR3 comprises 15 residues. The entry originates in a study of human T cells and chemical hapten exposure. About the study: Scalp application of diphenylcyclopropenone was performed weekly in patients across the entire approximately 25-week study. Patch tests applied 0.01% DPC to the upper back and were scored after 6 days.

MiXCR, run by TCRdb on the RACE reads, gives a single entry per CDR3 protein. The sample has tens of thousands of distinct CDR3 sequences; 10% are singletons. The chain is built from TRBV10-3 and TRBJ1-5, with 10 bases identical to TRBD1. Sequenced material: whole blood, taken in connection with sensitization to the hapten diphenylcyclopropenone (DPC). The sequence came from a woman aged 45-60 years with alopecia areata. Some clones in this sample may be carry-over from other donors' samples. The CDR3 DNA reads TGTGCCATCAGTACCGGGACAGGGGTCAATCAGCCCCAGCATTTT. This encodes CAISTGTGVNQPQHF.